The 9 T cell receptor beta chains below come from one sample, sequenced in a study of siplizumab effects on memory and regulatory T cells. Generated by immunoSEQ multiplex PCR, the TCRdb table keeps only in-frame clones and is missing some. The sample contains some 99,000 clones, approximately 90% of which appear only once. The sample comprised Tregs sorted from blood. The receptors were sampled from a human donor in good health.

The chain employs TRBV6-5 and TRBJ2-5; a weak D match, TRBD1 (6 bases). Germline V CDR1 and CDR2: MNHEY, SVGAGI. V lost 5 bases, J lost 1 base, and 11 bases lay in between. The CDR3 totals 14 residues. The CDR3 DNA reads TGTGCCAGCAGTGCCCAGGACAGCCAAGAGACCCAGTACTTC. Its translation: CASSAQDSQETQYF.

The V call is TRBV19, the J call TRBJ2-5, with 14 positions matching TRBD2. The V gene's germline CDR1 is LNHDA and CDR2 SQIVND (reference sequence). This CDR3 spans 17 amino acids. V shed 3 bases, J shed 1 base, and the junction held 4 bases outside the gene matches. The CDR3 nucleotides read TGTGCCAGTAGTATCACGACTAGCGGGAGGGTCCAAGAGACCCAGTACTTC. Residues: CASSITTSGRVQETQYF.

Comments on this clone: Relative to the germline gene, one junction end is altered; a read error may explain this. The rearrangement joins TRBV20-1 to TRBJ2-7; no definite D call. In germline, CDR1 is DFQATT, CDR2 SNEGSKA (reference sequence). The CDR3 totals 9 residues. CDR3 residues: CSARAPLLF. The CDR3 DNA is TGCAGTGCTAGAGCCCCACTCCTATTC.

The chain joins TRBV6-5 to TRBJ2-7, with D tentatively TRBD2 (5 bases). V was clipped by 3 bases and J by 4 bases, with 13 bases between them. The length of the CDR3 is 14 residues. Germline CDR1 is MNHEY and CDR2 is SVGAGI. The CDR3 DNA reads TGTGCCAGCAGTTATCGGCAGCCGGGATACGAGCAGTACTTC. It encodes CASSYRQPGYEQYF.

The gene calls are TRBV10-3 and TRBJ2-7; 11 bases are a match to TRBD1. With V trimmed by 3 bases and J by 3 bases, 4 bases remained unmatched. Per germline, CDR1 ENHRY and CDR2 SYGVKD. The CDR3 extends over 15 amino acids. CDR3 in DNA: TGTGCCATCAGTGACCCGGGACAGGGGGTCTACGAGCAGTACTTC. Its protein is CAISDPGQGVYEQYF.

The chain links TRBV18 to TRBJ1-1; possibly TRBD1 for D (6 bases). The germline V and J ends were trimmed by 3 bases and 7 bases, with 9 bases remaining between them. This CDR3 is built from 12 residues. Germline lookup yields CDR1 KGHSH and CDR2 LQKENI. This CDR3 reads CASSPGGNEAFF. In DNA form, the CDR3 reads TGTGCCAGCTCACCTGGGGGCAATGAAGCTTTCTTT.

V usage is TRBV19 and J usage is TRBJ2-2; tentatively, D is TRBD2 (5 bases). Trimming left V 2 bases short and J 0 bases short, with 10 bases between. The CDR3 runs to 16 residues. Germline loops: CDR1 LNHDA, CDR2 SQIVND (reference sequence). The CDR3 DNA reads as TGTGCCAGTAGTATATTACTAGTGACGAACACCGGGGAGCTGTTTTTT. Translating it yields CASSILLVTNTGELFF.

This clone was detected once. The rearrangement joins TRBV7-9 to TRBJ1-5; 9 nucleotides agree with TRBD1. The CDR3 totals 18 residues. Germline V lookup: CDR1 SEHNR, CDR2 FQNEAQ (reference sequence). V was clipped by 3 bases and J by 1 base; unmatched bases: 10. CDR3 DNA sequence: TGTGCCAGCAGCTTTAGGGGACAGGGTAGCGGGAGCAATCAGCCCCAGCATTTT. Amino acid sequence: CASSFRGQGSGSNQPQHF.

The table lists this clone with a count of one. V and J are TRBV5-1 and TRBJ1-1, with 10 bases that match TRBD1. Germline CDR1 SGHRS, CDR2 YFSETQ. CDR3 size: 15 residues. The junction had 12 bases not matched to a gene; V was cut back by 7 bases and J by 6 bases. In nucleotides, the CDR3 is TGCGCCAGCGGCACCTGGGGACAGGGGTCACCTGAAGCTTTCTTT. Its protein is CASGTWGQGSPEAFF.